The TCR beta chain under discussion was sequenced for a study of CD8+CD57+ T cells in acquired aplastic anemia (dated 2018 in TCRdb). In terms of the full investigation: DNA extracted from sorted CD4+ and CD8+ cells had a mean of 3.2 ug, with a range of 0.2 to 27.4 ug. CD8+CD57+ expansion was defined as a frequency above the mean frequency observed in healthy subjects. Points the paper makes about the study in general: Although around 30 CD8+ CDR3 sequences were shared by patients and controls, these sequences appeared highly expressed in patients and within the immunodominant clones of patients. Between patients and healthy controls, no significant difference in CD8+ Simpson's diversity was found (P=0.060).

Patients chosen for sequencing had shown expansion of CD8+CD57+ cells by flow cytometry. Severe acquired aplastic anemia was diagnosed in all patients according to International Study of Aplastic Anemia and Agranulocytosis and Camitta criteria. Patients had received no therapy at the time of blood sampling. TCR repertoires of sorted CD4+ and CD8+ blood T cells from severe aplastic anemia patients and healthy subjects were deep-sequenced in the study. In the USA, patient enrollment took place under clinicaltrials.gov protocols 00001620, 01623167, 00001397, 00071045, 00081523 and 00961064. Ficoll-Paque density gradient centrifugation was used to isolate peripheral blood mononuclear cells. CD4+ and CD8+ T cells were sorted by FACS or magnetic beads before DNA extraction. Profiling of TCR beta VDJ combinations and CDR3 sequences used genomic DNA as the template. An Illumina HiSeq 2000 was the platform used for TCR repertoire sequencing. In the original analysis: Repertoires were assessed using TRBV/TRBJ rearrangement plots, CDR3 size and DJ length profiles, and Simpson's diversity index. Whichever DNA sequence was most abundant in the deep sequencing data was defined as the immunodominant clone. CDR3 amino acid sequences were checked for sharing across subjects and were also compared against the VDJdb database and published repertoires. The public reads were quality trimmed at Q25 with fastp and then assembled into clones with MiXCR by TCRdb, keeping productive beta chains. Every entry covers one CDR3 protein and lists the most common genes and DNA from its rows. The V and J calls reflect TCRdb's pipeline rather than the authors' work. The sample table contains approximately 180,000 distinct CDR3 sequences; only one count was recorded for approximately 48% of them. 1.8% of the sample rests with the top ten.

As to this clonotype: Which antigen it targets is not known. The record has no base qualities; no much larger clone is one base away.

CDR1 SEHNR and CDR2 FQNEAQ were looked up in the germline V gene (reference sequence). Trimming costs V 0 bases and J 2 bases, and their ends lie 4 bases apart. The CDR3 holds 13 amino acids from the cysteine to the phenylalanine. Only the CDR3 DNA stays, 39 bases, in frame from base 1. Source material: sorted CD4+, CD8+, or CD8+CD57+ T cells (not recorded which) from PBMCs. This receptor was identified in a human donor with aplastic anemia. This chain is built from TRBV7-9 and TRBJ1-2; the D gene is unclear. The CDR3 here reads CASSLATNYGYTF. The nucleotides are TGTGCCAGCAGCTTAGCGACGAACTATGGCTACACCTTC.